The 13 T cell receptor beta chains given below trace back to one sample, sequenced in a study of T-cell reconstitution after alpha-beta-depleted transplantation in children. Unique molecular identifiers were incorporated into the prepared TCRbeta library. TCRdb reanalysed the PCR reads using MiXCR and keeps one entry per CDR3 protein. This repertoire shows around 580,000 distinct CDR3 sequences, 25% to 30% found once; its top ten account for under 45%. The sample consisted of PBMCs, taken before TCRalphabeta/CD19-depleted stem cell transplant. The source is a boy in the first two years of life with Wiskott-Aldrich syndrome, due to receive a stem cell transplant.

V gene TRBV5-1 combines with J gene TRBJ2-3, with TRBD2 as a possible D gene (6 bases). CDR3 size: 15 residues. Between the trimmed V and J ends, which lost 0 bases and 3 bases, there was a span of 11 bases. Per the germline V gene, CDR1 is SGHRS and CDR2 is YFSETQ. CDR3: CASSLVASETDTQYF. CDR3 nucleotides: TGCGCCAGCAGCTTGGTGGCTAGCGAGACAGATACGCAGTATTTT.

In its sample, this clonotype was seen a few times. The chain links TRBV6-5 to TRBJ2-7, with D possibly being TRBD2 (6 bases). The ends were cut back, 2 bases at V and 4 bases at J, with 12 bases in the middle. CDR1 and CDR2 from the germline V gene are MNHEY and SVGAGI. The CDR3 extends over 14 amino acids. The chain's CDR3 is CASSYAGTGYEQYF. DNA for the CDR3: TGTGCCAGCAGTTACGCAGGGACTGGGTACGAGCAGTACTTC.

The rearrangement uses TRBV20-1 and TRBJ2-5; 8 bases match TRBD2. CDR3 size: 13 residues. After removal of 5 bases from V and 2 bases from J, the junction contained 4 bases not matched to a gene. Per the germline V gene, CDR1 is DFQATT and CDR2 is SNEGSKA (reference sequence). The CDR3 DNA reads as TGCAGTGCTTCCGGGACTAGACAAGAGACCCAGTACTTC. It yields the protein CSASGTRQETQYF.

The rearrangement links TRBV5-1 to TRBJ2-3; the match to TRBD2 covers 7 bases. J was trimmed by 6 bases and V by 1 base; bases with no gene match: 5. The CDR3 sequence is 14 residues long. From germline, CDR1 is SGHRS and CDR2 YFSETQ. CDR3 residues: CASSLSGNGDTQYF. CDR3 nucleotide sequence: TGCGCCAGCAGCTTGAGCGGGAATGGTGATACGCAGTATTTT. Drawing the rest from reference TRBV5-1 and TRBJ2-3, the complete variable domain is KAGVTQTPRYLIKTRGQQVTLSCSPISGHRSVSWYQQTPGQGLQFLFEYFSETQRNKGNFPGRFSGRQFSNSRSEMNVSTLELGDSALYLCASSLSGNGDTQYFGPGTRLTVL.

The chain uses TRBV12-3 or TRBV12-4 and TRBJ2-5; 7 bases are a match to TRBD2. The J segment lost 5 bases and the V segment lost 7 bases, leaving 13 bases of the junction unmatched. This CDR3 spans 15 amino acids. The chain's CDR3 is CASKGGSQKVETQYF. The CDR3 nucleotides are TGTGCCAGCAAGGGCGGGAGTCAAAAGGTGGAGACCCAGTACTTC.

This clonotype occurred a few times. The gene calls are TRBV27 and TRBJ2-2, with D tentatively TRBD2 (6 bases). Trimming pared 6 bases from V and 2 bases from J, leaving 10 bases between. The length of the CDR3 is 14 residues. Germline values: CDR1 MNHEY, CDR2 SMNVEV (reference sequence). DNA for the CDR3: TGTGCCAGCAGGGCTAGCGCAAACACCGGGGAGCTGTTTTTT. Protein sequence: CASRASANTGELFF.

This chain links TRBV5-1 with TRBJ1-1, with D uncertain. The germline V gene has CDR1 SGHRS and CDR2 YFSETQ. V lost 7 bases and J lost 3, with 7 bases in between. This CDR3 spans 11 amino acids. CDR3 DNA: TGCGCCAGCCGGCGGGACACTGAAGCTTTCTTT. It codes for CASRRDTEAFF. The entire variable domain, with the rest obtained from reference TRBV5-1 and TRBJ1-1, is as follows: KAGVTQTPRYLIKTRGQQVTLSCSPISGHRSVSWYQQTPGQGLQFLFEYFSETQRNKGNFPGRFSGRQFSNSRSEMNVSTLELGDSALYLCASRRDTEAFFGQGTRLTVV.

This chain joins TRBV5-1 and TRBJ2-3; 9 bases map to TRBD1. There are 15 residues in the CDR3. Germline assignment: CDR1 SGHRS and CDR2 YFSETQ. J was trimmed by 4 bases and V by 1 base; bases with no gene match: 4. The CDR3, as DNA: TGCGCCAGCAGCTTGACAGGGGGCGCATCAGATACGCAGTATTTT. Its protein is CASSLTGGASDTQYF.

This chain connects TRBV5-1 to TRBJ1-2, with D perhaps matching TRBD1 (5 bases). The CDR3 sequence is 15 residues long. V was cut by 2 bases and J by 4 bases, with 15 bases left in between. The germline CDR1 and CDR2 sequences are SGHRS and YFSETQ. CDR3 nucleotides: TGCGCCAGCAGCTTAAGACCCGACAGACCCTATGGCTACACCTTC. Amino acids: CASSLRPDRPYGYTF. Filled out from reference TRBV5-1 and TRBJ1-2, the complete variable domain reads KAGVTQTPRYLIKTRGQQVTLSCSPISGHRSVSWYQQTPGQGLQFLFEYFSETQRNKGNFPGRFSGRQFSNSRSEMNVSTLELGDSALYLCASSLRPDRPYGYTFGSGTRLTVV.

The rearrangement joins TRBV6-2 or TRBV6-3 to TRBJ2-7; D is possibly TRBD1 (6 bases). The CDR3 consists of 15 residues. Germline V lookup: CDR1 MNHEY, CDR2 SVGEGT. Trimming pared 2 bases from V and 3 bases from J, leaving 14 bases between. This chain's CDR3 is CASSYQLLGHYEQYF. CDR3 DNA: TGTGCCAGCAGTTACCAACTTTTGGGACACTACGAGCAGTACTTC.

V and J are TRBV20-1 and TRBJ1-2, with a possible D match to TRBD1 (5 bases). Trimming shortened V by 6 bases and J by 1 base, and 15 bases separated the two germline ends. The CDR3 runs 14 residues. The germline V gene encodes CDR1 DFQATT and CDR2 SNEGSKA (reference sequence). The chain's CDR3 is CSAPIRGGNYGYTF. The CDR3 DNA reads as TGCAGTGCCCCAATCCGGGGGGGTAACTATGGCTACACCTTC.

In its sample, this clonotype was seen a few times. This chain uses TRBV5-1 with TRBJ2-1; 10 nucleotides agree with TRBD2. V was pared by 0 bases and J by 8 bases, with 5 bases of the junction left unmatched. The CDR3 runs 15 residues. CDR1 is SGHRS and CDR2 is YFSETQ in the germline V gene. The CDR3 spells CASSLGASGRYEQFF. The CDR3 coding sequence is TGCGCCAGCAGCTTGGGGGCTAGCGGGAGATATGAGCAGTTCTTC.

V gene TRBV7-2 combines with J gene TRBJ2-4; 11 bases are a match to TRBD1. Germline trimming cut 4 bases from V and 9 bases from J; bases unmatched to any gene: 8. Germline V gives CDR1 SGHTA, CDR2 FQGNSA. The CDR3 sequence is 15 residues long. The CDR3: CASSSGTGGVGIQYF. DNA of the CDR3: TGTGCCAGCAGCTCCGGGACAGGGGGAGTGGGCATTCAGTACTTC. Full variable domain (rest looked up from reference TRBV7-2 and TRBJ2-4): GAGVSQSPSNKVTEKGKDVELRCDPISGHTALYWYRQSLGQGLEFLIYFQGNSAPDKSGLPSDRFSAERTGGSVSTLTIQRTQQEDSAVYLCASSSGTGGVGIQYFGAGTRLSVL.